This T cell receptor (beta chain) was sequenced for a study of control samples from healthy donors and cancer patients. Germline CDR1 reads SNHLY; CDR2 reads FYNNEI. V was shortened by 6 bases and J by 1 base, with 9 bases between the two germline ends. CDR3 size: 13 residues. Data came from immunoSEQ multiplex PCR; TCRdb stores just in-frame clones and leaves some out. There are approximately 89,000 clones in the sample; about 83% occur only once, and over 2% lies in the top ten. The genes are TRBV2 and TRBJ1-1; D gene uncertain. The material sequenced was blood. This TCR derives from a woman aged 40 to 50 in good health. The CDR3 DNA reads TGTGCCAGCAGGAGCCAGCAGAACACTGAAGCTTTCTTT. This encodes CASRSQQNTEAFF. The complete variable domain, with remaining parts taken from reference TRBV2 and TRBJ1-1, reads EPEVTQTPSHQVTQMGQEVILRCVPISNHLYFYWYRQILGQKVEFLVSFYNNEISEKSEIFDDQFSVERPDGSNFTLKIRSTKLEDSAMYFCASRSQQNTEAFFGQGTRLTVV.